A single T cell receptor beta chain is shown here with its context. What it binds is unknown. The length of the CDR3 is 14 residues. J was trimmed by 5 bases and V by 7 bases; bases with no gene match: 6. Germline values: CDR1 SGHRS, CDR2 YFSETQ. The sample comes from a study of CD8 T cells in ankylosing spondylitis. TCR beta libraries were made by quantitative 5'-RACE with molecular barcodes. TCRdb ran MiXCR on the 5' RACE reads and lists one entry per CDR3 protein. The profile shows fewer than 500,000 distinct CDR3 sequences, about 20% of them singletons. Study-level results: A TCR beta motif made of eight highly homologous variants seemed typical of ankylosing spondylitis blood.

The J gene is TRBJ2-1, the V gene TRBV5-1; TRBD1 matches 10 bases. The sequencing input was blood, either unsorted or a sorted T cell fraction (not recorded which). This sequence was found in a male donor with ankylosing spondylitis. The CDR3 protein is CASAPGQGNNEQFF. The CDR3 DNA follows: TGCGCCAGCGCCCCGGGACAGGGGAACAATGAGCAGTTCTTC.